A selection of T cell receptor beta chains follows, all from one sample in a study of neurological immune-mediated disorders. TCRdb used MiXCR to reprocess the 5' RACE reads, holding one entry per CDR3 protein. The table lists around 50,000 distinct CDR3 sequences, 20% to 30% of them singletons, with 20% to 25% in the top ten. Sequencing was carried out using PBMCs. The receptors here all came from a woman aged 70 to 79 in good health. CDR3s include the opening cysteine and the closing phenylalanine or tryptophan. A D gene is named only where the DNA matches it firmly. Size tells how often a clone was seen (once, few, many) or the class of an expanded clone, and some rows leave it out.

TRBD1,TRBJ2-1,15,TRBV7-2,many,CASSLEGQLYNEQFF,TGTGCCAGCAGCTTAGAGGGACAGCTATACAATGAGCAGTTCTTC
.,TRBJ2-6,13,TRBV29-1,.,CSVSLSGANVLTF,TGCAGCGTGAGTCTCTCTGGGGCCAACGTCCTGACTTTC
.,TRBJ2-3,17,TRBV9,.,CASSGPISTVPTDTQYF,TGTGCCAGCAGCGGGCCGATTTCGACAGTTCCCACAGATACGCAGTATTTT
.,TRBJ1-2,13,TRBV10-3,many,CAIRVAGDYGYTF,TGTGCCATCCGGGTGGCAGGGGATTATGGCTACACCTTC
.,TRBJ1-1,14,TRBV5-6,many,CASSPLGGNTEAFF,TGTGCCAGCAGCCCACTAGGGGGGAACACTGAAGCTTTCTTT
.,TRBJ2-2,14,TRBV20-1,many,CSARASPTNRELFF,TGCAGTGCTAGAGCCTCCCCCACAAACCGGGAGCTGTTTTTT
TRBD1,TRBJ1-1,13,TRBV4-3,many,CASSRTGRNEAFF,TGCGCCAGCAGCCGGACAGGGAGGAATGAAGCTTTCTTT
.,TRBJ2-3,12,TRBV7-9,many,CASSPDAATQYF,TGTGCCAGCAGCCCGGACGCCGCTACGCAGTATTTT
.,TRBJ1-2,15,TRBV3-1,.,CASSPHGAGFDGYTF,TGTGCCAGCAGCCCCCATGGGGCGGGGTTTGATGGCTACACCTTC
.,TRBJ1-4,15,TRBV6-6,many,CASTKSAGGTEKLFF,TGTGCCAGCACCAAATCGGCGGGGGGTACGGAAAAACTGTTTTTT
.,TRBJ2-7,11,TRBV6-2/TRBV6-3,many,CASSYLYEQYF,TGTGCCAGCAGTTATCTTTACGAGCAGTACTTC
TRBD2,TRBJ2-1,14,TRBV7-2,many,CASSWRLAGGEQFF,TGTGCCAGCAGCTGGAGACTAGCGGGAGGTGAGCAGTTCTTC
.,TRBJ2-3,14,TRBV6-5,many,CASSYVSSSDTQYF,TGTGCCAGCAGTTACGTCTCTAGCTCAGATACGCAGTATTTT
TRBD1,TRBJ1-4,14,TRBV10-3,few,CAISESTGGEKLFF,TGTGCCATCAGTGAGTCTACAGGGGGTGAAAAACTGTTTTTT
.,TRBJ2-3,14,TRBV10-3,many,CAISWGEGADTQYF,TGTGCCATCAGCTGGGGGGAGGGGGCAGATACGCAGTATTTT
.,TRBJ1-1,14,TRBV18,.,CASSPPSLSGEAFF,TGTGCCAGCTCACCACCCTCTTTATCGGGTGAAGCTTTCTTT
.,TRBJ2-2,17,TRBV5-1,many,CASNPVPGLANTGELFF,TGCGCCAGCAACCCCGTACCGGGGCTCGCGAACACCGGGGAGCTGTTTTTT
TRBD1,TRBJ1-2,15,TRBV12-3/TRBV12-4,many,CASSSHDRAGDGYTF,TGTGCCAGCAGTTCCCATGACAGGGCAGGCGATGGCTACACCTTC
.,TRBJ2-3,12,TRBV7-2,.,CASSSSTDTQYF,TGTGCCAGCAGCTCGTCCACAGATACGCAGTATTTT
TRBD1,TRBJ1-1,12,TRBV20-1,many,CSARQGGTEAFF,TGCAGTGCTAGGCAGGGGGGCACTGAAGCTTTCTTT
.,TRBJ1-2,15,TRBV5-5,many,CASSPGTWLNYGYTF,TGTGCCAGCAGCCCCGGGACCTGGCTGAACTATGGCTACACCTTC
.,TRBJ2-7,15,TRBV19,once,CASSMGDTNLYEQYF,TGTGCCAGTAGTATGGGAGACACGAACTTGTACGAGCAGTACTTC
.,TRBJ2-3,16,TRBV7-2,many,CASSEQRGIRTDTQYF,TGTGCCAGCAGCGAACAAAGGGGGATTCGCACAGATACGCAGTATTTT
TRBD1,TRBJ2-5,13,TRBV12-5,many,CASGHGTGYTQYF,TGTGCTAGTGGTCACGGGACAGGGTACACCCAGTACTTC
.,TRBJ1-2,13,TRBV7-9,many,CASSQSQGLGYTF,TGTGCCAGCAGCCAATCTCAGGGCCTTGGCTACACCTTC
.,TRBJ1-2,15,TRBV9,many,CASSLSAGANYGYTF,TGTGCCAGCAGTCTTTCAGCCGGAGCTAACTATGGCTACACCTTC
.,TRBJ1-2,14,TRBV12-3/TRBV12-4,many,CASSLMQGHYGYTF,TGTGCCAGCAGTTTAATGCAGGGTCACTATGGCTACACCTTC
TRBD2,TRBJ2-1,13,TRBV20-1,many,CSTTSGSYNEQFF,TGCAGCACAACTAGCGGGAGCTACAATGAGCAGTTCTTC
.,TRBJ1-2,12,TRBV20-1,many,CSAGRQNYGYTF,TGCAGTGCTGGCCGTCAGAACTATGGCTACACCTTC
.,TRBJ1-1,17,TRBV7-8,few,CASSLGRFGGVNTEAFF,TGTGCCAGCAGCTTAGGGCGTTTTGGGGGAGTGAACACTGAAGCTTTCTTT
TRBD1,TRBJ1-3,16,TRBV7-2,.,CASSWDRAPSGNTIYF,TGTGCCAGCAGCTGGGACAGGGCCCCATCTGGAAACACCATATATTTT
.,TRBJ2-5,12,TRBV14,.,CASSRDQETQYF,TGTGCCAGCAGCCGAGACCAAGAGACCCAGTACTTC
TRBD1,TRBJ1-4,14,TRBV9,many,CASSRGQGDEKLFF,TGTGCCAGCAGCCGTGGACAGGGCGATGAAAAACTGTTTTTT
.,TRBJ1-2,14,TRBV5-5,many,CASSPAEYLGGYTF,TGTGCCAGCAGCCCAGCAGAATATTTGGGCGGCTACACCTTC
TRBD1,TRBJ2-7,14,TRBV5-1,many,CASSLSDRSGVQYF,TGCGCCAGCAGCTTGTCGGACAGGTCGGGCGTGCAGTACTTC
.,TRBJ1-5,14,TRBV7-2,.,CASSLGGAVQPQHF,TGTGCCAGCAGCTTAGGAGGGGCTGTTCAGCCCCAGCATTTT
.,TRBJ1-1,12,TRBV24-1,.,CATQGWYTEAFF,TGTGCCACCCAGGGTTGGTATACTGAAGCTTTCTTT
.,TRBJ2-3,13,TRBV7-2,few,CASSPQGLDTQYF,TGTGCCAGCAGTCCTCAGGGGCTAGATACGCAGTATTTT
.,TRBJ2-7,15,TRBV7-2,few,CASSLGGGKTYEQYF,TGTGCCAGCAGCTTAGGAGGGGGGAAAACTTACGAGCAGTACTTC
.,TRBJ2-2,15,TRBV5-1,many,CASSFGGMNTGELFF,TGCGCCAGCAGCTTTGGCGGGATGAACACCGGGGAGCTGTTTTTT
TRBD1,TRBJ2-7,14,TRBV5-1,many,CASRAPGQAYEQYF,TGCGCCAGCAGGGCCCCGGGACAGGCCTACGAGCAGTACTTC
TRBD2,TRBJ2-1,17,TRBV4-2,many,CASSPSTSGRAYNEQFF,TGTGCCAGCAGCCCTTCGACTAGCGGGAGGGCCTACAATGAGCAGTTCTTC
TRBD1,TRBJ1-1,12,TRBV29-1,.,CSADGQGAKAFF,TGCAGCGCCGATGGACAGGGGGCGAAAGCTTTCTTT
.,TRBJ2-7,14,TRBV10-3,many,CAISESLGSYEQYF,TGTGCCATCAGTGAGTCGTTGGGATCCTACGAGCAGTACTTC
.,TRBJ2-2,13,TRBV29-1,medium-sized,CSVEEGHTGELFF,TGCAGCGTTGAAGAGGGGCACACCGGGGAGCTGTTTTTT
.,TRBJ1-4,12,TRBV7-6,many,CASSSLDEKLFF,TGTGCCAGCAGCTCTCTGGATGAAAAACTGTTTTTT
.,TRBJ2-5,15,TRBV7-2,many,CASSFNTGAQETQYF,TGTGCCAGCAGCTTTAATACGGGAGCCCAAGAGACCCAGTACTTC
.,TRBJ2-2,16,TRBV7-2,many,CASSLARPGLYGELFF,TGTGCCAGCAGCTTGGCCAGACCAGGGTTATACGGGGAGCTGTTTTTT
TRBD2,TRBJ2-3,18,TRBV5-1,many,CASSILAGGPLGTDTQYF,TGCGCCAGCAGCATACTAGCGGGAGGGCCATTGGGCACAGATACGCAGTATTTT
TRBD2,TRBJ2-3,18,TRBV12-3/TRBV12-4,many,CASSLALLAGGSTDTQYF,TGTGCCAGCAGTTTAGCGCTCTTAGCGGGAGGGAGCACAGATACGCAGTATTTT
.,TRBJ2-1,18,TRBV9,many,CASSVKGEQRSSYNEQFF,TGTGCCAGCAGCGTAAAGGGGGAGCAGAGAAGCTCCTACAATGAGCAGTTCTTC
.,TRBJ2-1,14,TRBV20-1,few,CSAPRPAGGNEQFF,TGCAGTGCTCCGAGGCCCGCCGGGGGCAATGAGCAGTTCTTC
.,TRBJ1-6,18,TRBV4-2,medium-sized,CASSQVVRTSLQNSPLHF,TGTGCCAGCAGCCAAGTAGTCCGTACTTCTTTACAAAATTCACCCCTCCACTTT
.,TRBJ1-2,16,TRBV5-1,once,CARSLQAQGTNYGYTF,TGCGCCAGAAGCTTGCAGGCACAGGGTACTAACTATGGCTACACCTTC
TRBD1,TRBJ2-1,15,TRBV5-1,many,CASSRTGQRYNEQFF,TGCGCCAGCAGCCGGACGGGACAGAGATACAATGAGCAGTTCTTC
TRBD2,TRBJ2-5,14,TRBV4-1,many,CASSQAGGEETQYF,TGCGCCAGCAGCCAAGCGGGAGGAGAAGAGACCCAGTACTTC